This TCR beta chain was recovered during a study of blood T cell repertoires in COVID-19. V shed 3 bases and J shed 5 bases, with 17 bases lying between them. This CDR3 is built from 15 residues. The germline V gene has CDR1 MGHRA and CDR2 YSYEKL. This clone was recorded once. Original methodology: Quantification of nucleated cells was approximated via reference gene primer amplification. Some clones are missing from TCRdb's copy, which holds only in-frame ones; the method was immunoSEQ multiplex PCR. V, J and clone size were drawn from that table, and D and trimming were deduced from the DNA. The repertoire holds 130,000 or so clones, around 89% seen once, with approximately 8% in the top ten.

What was sequenced was peripheral blood. The gene calls are TRBV4-1 and TRBJ2-7, with D possibly matching TRBD2 (6 bases). The clonotype originates from a man in his fifties or sixties with acute or convalescent COVID-19. Here the CDR3 DNA reads TGCGCCAGCAGCCATCCGGGACTCGGGGAGGACGAGCAGTACTTC. Its translation: CASSHPGLGEDEQYF.